The source of this T cell receptor (beta chain) is a study of blood T cell repertoires in COVID-19. As for the study in general: From the United States, Italy and Spain came samples of acute and convalescent COVID-19.

Assay: immunoSEQ multiplex PCR; the TCRdb copy retains only in-frame clones and omits some. The sample carries fewer than 350,000 clones, over 75% recorded once. CDR1 and CDR2 (germline): SEHNR, FQNEAQ (reference sequence). The CDR3 totals 13 residues. The V gene lost 4 bases and the J gene lost 6 bases, with 9 bases spanning the gap. The clonotype originates from a woman aged 40 to 50 who had recovered from COVID-19. The chain links TRBV7-9 to TRBJ2-2; a weak D match, TRBD1 (5 bases). The sequenced sample was PBMCs or T cells enriched from blood (not recorded which). This chain's CDR3 is CASSSRAPGELFF. For the CDR3, the DNA is TGTGCCAGCAGCTCCAGGGCCCCCGGGGAGCTGTTTTTT.